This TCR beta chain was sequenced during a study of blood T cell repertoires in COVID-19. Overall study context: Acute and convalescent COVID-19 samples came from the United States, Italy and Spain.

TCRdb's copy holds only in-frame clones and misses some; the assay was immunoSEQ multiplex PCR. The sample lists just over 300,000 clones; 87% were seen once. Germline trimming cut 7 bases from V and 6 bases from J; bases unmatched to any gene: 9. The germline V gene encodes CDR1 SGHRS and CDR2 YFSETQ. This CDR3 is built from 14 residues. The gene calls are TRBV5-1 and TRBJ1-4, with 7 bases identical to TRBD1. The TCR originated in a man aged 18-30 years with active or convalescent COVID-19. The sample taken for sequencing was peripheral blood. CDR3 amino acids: CASSSLGTDEKLFF. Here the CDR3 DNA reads TGCGCCAGCTCCTCCCTCGGGACAGATGAAAAACTGTTTTTT. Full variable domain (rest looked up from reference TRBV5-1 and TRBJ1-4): KAGVTQTPRYLIKTRGQQVTLSCSPISGHRSVSWYQQTPGQGLQFLFEYFSETQRNKGNFPGRFSGRQFSNSRSEMNVSTLELGDSALYLCASSSLGTDEKLFFGSGTQLSVL.